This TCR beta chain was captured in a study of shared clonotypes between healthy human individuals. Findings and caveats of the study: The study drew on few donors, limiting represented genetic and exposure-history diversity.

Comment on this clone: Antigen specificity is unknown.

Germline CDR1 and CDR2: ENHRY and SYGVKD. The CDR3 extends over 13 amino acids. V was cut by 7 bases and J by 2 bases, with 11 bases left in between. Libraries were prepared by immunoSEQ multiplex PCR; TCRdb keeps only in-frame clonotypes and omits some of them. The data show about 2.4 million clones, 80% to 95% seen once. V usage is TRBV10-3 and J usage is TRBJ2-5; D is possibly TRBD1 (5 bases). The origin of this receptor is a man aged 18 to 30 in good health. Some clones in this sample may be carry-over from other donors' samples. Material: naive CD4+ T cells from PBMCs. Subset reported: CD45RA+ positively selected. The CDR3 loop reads CAINRRQQETQYF. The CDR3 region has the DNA TGTGCCATCAACAGACGACAGCAAGAGACCCAGTACTTC.